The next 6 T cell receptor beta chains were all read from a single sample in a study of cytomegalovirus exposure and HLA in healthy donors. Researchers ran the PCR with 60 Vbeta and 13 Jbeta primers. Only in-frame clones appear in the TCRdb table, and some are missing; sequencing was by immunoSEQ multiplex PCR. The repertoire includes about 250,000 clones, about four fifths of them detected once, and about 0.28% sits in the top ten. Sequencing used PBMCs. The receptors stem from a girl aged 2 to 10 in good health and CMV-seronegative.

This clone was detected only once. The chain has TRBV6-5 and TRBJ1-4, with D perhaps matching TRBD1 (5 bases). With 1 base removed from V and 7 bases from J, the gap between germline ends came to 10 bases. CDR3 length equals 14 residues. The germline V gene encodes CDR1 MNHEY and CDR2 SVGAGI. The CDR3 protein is CASSYWQGAEKLFF. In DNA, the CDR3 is TGTGCCAGCAGTTACTGGCAGGGTGCTGAAAAACTGTTTTTT.

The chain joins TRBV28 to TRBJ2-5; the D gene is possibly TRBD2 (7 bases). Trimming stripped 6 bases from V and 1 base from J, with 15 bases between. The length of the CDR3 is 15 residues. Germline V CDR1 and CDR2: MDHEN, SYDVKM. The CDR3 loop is CASRGGGPFQETQYF. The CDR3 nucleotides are TGTGCCAGCAGAGGGGGGGGGCCCTTCCAAGAGACCCAGTACTTC.

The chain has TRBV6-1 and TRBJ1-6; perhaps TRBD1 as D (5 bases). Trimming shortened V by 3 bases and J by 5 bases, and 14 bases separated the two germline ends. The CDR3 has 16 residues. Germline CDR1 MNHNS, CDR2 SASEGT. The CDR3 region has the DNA TGTGCCAGCAGTGATACCAGGGCGCCGCATAATTCACCCCTCCACTTT. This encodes CASSDTRAPHNSPLHF.

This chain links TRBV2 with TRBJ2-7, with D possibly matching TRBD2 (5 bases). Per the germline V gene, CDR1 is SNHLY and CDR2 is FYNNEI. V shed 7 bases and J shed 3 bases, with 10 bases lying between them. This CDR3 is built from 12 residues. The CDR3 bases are TGTGCCAGCAACGGAGGACGCTACGAGCAGTACTTC. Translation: CASNGGRYEQYF.

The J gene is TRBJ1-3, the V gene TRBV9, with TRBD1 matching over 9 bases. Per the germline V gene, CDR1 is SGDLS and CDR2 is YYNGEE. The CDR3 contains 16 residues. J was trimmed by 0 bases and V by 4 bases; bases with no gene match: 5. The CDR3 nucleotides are TGTGCCAGCAGCTTACAGGGGGCCTCCTCTGGAAACACCATATATTTT. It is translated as CASSLQGASSGNTIYF.

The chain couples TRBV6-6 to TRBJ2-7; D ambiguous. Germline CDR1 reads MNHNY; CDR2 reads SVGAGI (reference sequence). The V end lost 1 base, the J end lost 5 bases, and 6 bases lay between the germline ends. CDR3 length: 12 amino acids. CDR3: CASSYYADEQYF. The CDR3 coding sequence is TGTGCCAGCAGTTACTATGCGGACGAGCAGTACTTC.